These T cell receptor beta chains were read from a single sample in a study of cytomegalovirus exposure and HLA in healthy donors. The table came from immunoSEQ multiplex PCR; TCRdb's copy has only in-frame clones and leaves some out. The sample contains about 130,000 clones, roughly 74% of which appear only once. Source material: PBMCs. Receptors originate from a woman aged 50 to 60 in good health and CMV-seropositive. The CDR3 runs from the conserved cysteine through the conserved F or W. A D gene is named only where the DNA matches it firmly. A row's size may be missing; if present it is once, few, many or a size class.

D gene: .
J gene: TRBJ1-4
V gene: TRBV6-5
clone size: once
CDR3 protein: CASSLGRTIEKLFF
CDR3 DNA: TGTGCCAGCAGCCTCGGTCGAACTATTGAAAAACTGTTTTTT

D gene: .
J gene: TRBJ1-1
V gene: TRBV30
clone size: once
CDR3 protein: CACNRVYTEAFF
CDR3 DNA: TGTGCCTGCAACAGGGTTTACACTGAAGCTTTCTTT

D gene: .
J gene: TRBJ2-1
V gene: TRBV7-2
clone size: .
CDR3 protein: CASSFELGDEQFF
CDR3 DNA: TGTGCCAGCAGCTTCGAACTAGGCGATGAGCAGTTCTTC

D gene: .
J gene: TRBJ2-5
V gene: TRBV11-3
clone size: .
CDR3 protein: CASSARGYQETQYF
CDR3 DNA: TGTGCCAGCAGCGCGCGAGGCTACCAAGAGACCCAGTACTTC

D gene: .
J gene: TRBJ2-4
V gene: TRBV7-9
clone size: .
CDR3 protein: CASTQQEPKNIQYF
CDR3 DNA: TGTGCCAGCACCCAGCAGGAACCCAAAAACATTCAGTACTTC

D gene: .
J gene: TRBJ2-7
V gene: TRBV29-1
clone size: .
CDR3 protein: CSVWAGGATYEQYF
CDR3 DNA: TGCAGCGTGTGGGCTGGGGGGGCTACCTACGAGCAGTACTTC

D gene: TRBD1
J gene: TRBJ2-7
V gene: TRBV5-1
clone size: few
CDR3 protein: CASSSGDSHYEQYF
CDR3 DNA: TGCGCCAGCAGCTCAGGGGACAGCCACTACGAGCAGTACTTC

D gene: TRBD1
J gene: TRBJ2-1
V gene: TRBV2
clone size: .
CDR3 protein: CASTSTGAEQFF
CDR3 DNA: TGTGCCAGCACATCGACAGGGGCCGAGCAGTTCTTC

D gene: .
J gene: TRBJ1-1
V gene: TRBV29-1
clone size: .
CDR3 protein: CSATNVEAFF
CDR3 DNA: TGCAGCGCCACTAACGTTGAAGCTTTCTTT

D gene: .
J gene: TRBJ1-5
V gene: TRBV19
clone size: .
CDR3 protein: CASSPRTGTPQHF
CDR3 DNA: TGTGCCAGTAGTCCGCGTACAGGGACGCCCCAGCATTTT

D gene: .
J gene: TRBJ1-1
V gene: TRBV6-5
clone size: .
CDR3 protein: CASSERYETSEAFF
CDR3 DNA: TGTGCCAGCAGTGAAAGGTACGAGACAAGTGAAGCTTTCTTT

D gene: .
J gene: TRBJ1-5
V gene: TRBV5-1
clone size: .
CDR3 protein: CASREVWGGNQPQHF
CDR3 DNA: TGCGCCAGCAGGGAGGTTTGGGGTGGCAATCAGCCCCAGCATTTT

D gene: TRBD2
J gene: TRBJ2-1
V gene: TRBV6-1
clone size: .
CDR3 protein: CASSETSGGLIDEQFF
CDR3 DNA: TGTGCCAGCAGTGAAACTAGCGGGGGGTTAATAGATGAGCAGTTCTTC

D gene: .
J gene: TRBJ2-7
V gene: TRBV18
clone size: few
CDR3 protein: CASSPPASLYEQYF
CDR3 DNA: TGTGCCAGCTCACCACCGGCTTCATTATACGAGCAGTACTTC

D gene: TRBD2
J gene: TRBJ2-5
V gene: TRBV6-5
clone size: once
CDR3 protein: CASSSSGGALETQYF
CDR3 DNA: TGTGCCAGCAGTTCCAGCGGGGGCGCGTTAGAGACCCAGTACTTC

D gene: TRBD2
J gene: TRBJ2-1
V gene: TRBV5-8
clone size: .
CDR3 protein: CASSPDGGGSSYNEQFF
CDR3 DNA: TGTGCCAGCAGCCCGGACGGGGGGGGGAGCTCCTACAATGAGCAGTTCTTC

D gene: .
J gene: TRBJ1-2
V gene: TRBV6-5
clone size: .
CDR3 protein: CASSFSRSYYGYTF
CDR3 DNA: TGTGCCAGCAGTTTTTCCAGGTCTTACTATGGCTACACCTTC

D gene: .
J gene: TRBJ1-5
V gene: TRBV7-8
clone size: .
CDR3 protein: CASSLGLQGNQPQHF
CDR3 DNA: TGTGCCAGCAGCTTAGGGCTGCAGGGCAATCAGCCCCAGCATTTT

D gene: .
J gene: TRBJ1-5
V gene: TRBV30
clone size: .
CDR3 protein: CAWAPLGNQPQHF
CDR3 DNA: TGTGCCTGGGCCCCACTCGGCAATCAGCCCCAGCATTTT

D gene: TRBD2
J gene: TRBJ2-3
V gene: TRBV4-2
clone size: once
CDR3 protein: CASSQAGTSEDTQYF
CDR3 DNA: TGTGCCAGCAGCCAAGCCGGGACTAGCGAAGATACGCAGTATTTT

D gene: TRBD1
J gene: TRBJ1-2
V gene: TRBV5-1
clone size: .
CDR3 protein: CASSLGGGQAGSYGYTF
CDR3 DNA: TGCGCCAGCAGCTTGGGGGGGGGACAGGCGGGATCCTATGGCTACACCTTC

D gene: .
J gene: TRBJ1-6
V gene: TRBV19
clone size: .
CDR3 protein: CASRGGRGRSDSRSPLHF
CDR3 DNA: TGTGCCAGTAGGGGGGGACGGGGAAGGTCCGACTCCCGGTCACCCCTCCACTTT

D gene: .
J gene: TRBJ2-7
V gene: TRBV7-6
clone size: .
CDR3 protein: CASSKSAGPAYEQYF
CDR3 DNA: TGTGCCAGCAGTAAATCAGCGGGTCCGGCCTACGAGCAGTACTTC

D gene: TRBD1
J gene: TRBJ1-6
V gene: TRBV6-5
clone size: .
CDR3 protein: CASSTGGGTPLHF
CDR3 DNA: TGTGCCAGCAGTACAGGGGGAGGTACACCCCTCCACTTT

D gene: .
J gene: TRBJ1-4
V gene: TRBV5-1
clone size: few
CDR3 protein: CASSLAGSTNEKLFF
CDR3 DNA: TGCGCCAGCAGCTTGGCCGGGAGTACTAATGAAAAACTGTTTTTT

D gene: .
J gene: TRBJ2-1
V gene: TRBV6-6
clone size: .
CDR3 protein: CASSSLDEQFF
CDR3 DNA: TGTGCCAGCAGTTCACTAGATGAGCAGTTCTTC

D gene: .
J gene: TRBJ2-5
V gene: TRBV4-1
clone size: .
CDR3 protein: CASSPFGAGSLETQYF
CDR3 DNA: TGCGCCAGCAGCCCGTTTGGGGCAGGGTCGTTGGAGACCCAGTACTTC

D gene: .
J gene: TRBJ2-7
V gene: TRBV6-5
clone size: .
CDR3 protein: CASSSPGRGLPEQYF
CDR3 DNA: TGTGCCAGCAGTTCCCCCGGGCGGGGGCTCCCCGAGCAGTACTTC

D gene: .
J gene: TRBJ1-6
V gene: TRBV30
clone size: .
CDR3 protein: CALSFNSPLHF
CDR3 DNA: TGTGCCTTAAGCTTTAATTCACCCCTCCACTTT

D gene: TRBD1
J gene: TRBJ2-7
V gene: TRBV5-1
clone size: .
CDR3 protein: CASTLPGTAGEQYF
CDR3 DNA: TGCGCCAGCACCCTTCCCGGGACAGCCGGCGAGCAGTACTTC

D gene: .
J gene: TRBJ2-7
V gene: TRBV5-4
clone size: .
CDR3 protein: CASSLGQGGLYEQYF
CDR3 DNA: TGTGCCAGCAGCTTGGGACAGGGAGGTCTCTACGAGCAGTACTTC

D gene: .
J gene: TRBJ1-5
V gene: TRBV15
clone size: .
CDR3 protein: CATSRGGDPGNQPQHF
CDR3 DNA: TGTGCCACCAGCAGGGGGGGGGACCCGGGCAATCAGCCCCAGCATTTT

D gene: TRBD2
J gene: TRBJ2-5
V gene: TRBV30
clone size: .
CDR3 protein: CAWAPTSGVGETQYF
CDR3 DNA: TGTGCCTGGGCCCCGACTAGCGGGGTTGGGGAGACCCAGTACTTC

D gene: .
J gene: TRBJ2-3
V gene: TRBV6-1
clone size: .
CDR3 protein: CASRGGATDTQYF
CDR3 DNA: TGTGCCAGCAGAGGTGGGGCCACAGATACGCAGTATTTT

D gene: .
J gene: TRBJ2-7
V gene: TRBV19
clone size: once
CDR3 protein: CASSTHESPVYEQYF
CDR3 DNA: TGTGCCAGTAGTACCCACGAGAGTCCGGTGTACGAGCAGTACTTC

D gene: TRBD1
J gene: TRBJ1-6
V gene: TRBV2
clone size: .
CDR3 protein: CASSRITDRASPLHF
CDR3 DNA: TGTGCCAGCAGCAGAATAACGGACAGGGCTTCACCCCTCCACTTT

D gene: TRBD2
J gene: TRBJ2-7
V gene: TRBV6-6
clone size: .
CDR3 protein: CASSYESSGVYEQYF
CDR3 DNA: TGTGCCAGCAGTTACGAGTCTAGCGGGGTGTACGAGCAGTACTTC

D gene: .
J gene: TRBJ1-5
V gene: TRBV18
clone size: few
CDR3 protein: CASSYSEDQPQHF
CDR3 DNA: TGTGCCAGTTCATACAGTGAAGATCAGCCCCAGCATTTT

D gene: TRBD1
J gene: TRBJ2-7
V gene: TRBV27
clone size: .
CDR3 protein: CASSRRTGEDEQYF
CDR3 DNA: TGTGCCAGCAGTAGAAGGACAGGGGAGGACGAGCAGTACTTC

D gene: .
J gene: TRBJ1-3
V gene: TRBV2
clone size: .
CDR3 protein: CASMGGQAGNTIYF
CDR3 DNA: TGTGCCAGCATGGGGGGGCAGGCTGGAAACACCATATATTTT